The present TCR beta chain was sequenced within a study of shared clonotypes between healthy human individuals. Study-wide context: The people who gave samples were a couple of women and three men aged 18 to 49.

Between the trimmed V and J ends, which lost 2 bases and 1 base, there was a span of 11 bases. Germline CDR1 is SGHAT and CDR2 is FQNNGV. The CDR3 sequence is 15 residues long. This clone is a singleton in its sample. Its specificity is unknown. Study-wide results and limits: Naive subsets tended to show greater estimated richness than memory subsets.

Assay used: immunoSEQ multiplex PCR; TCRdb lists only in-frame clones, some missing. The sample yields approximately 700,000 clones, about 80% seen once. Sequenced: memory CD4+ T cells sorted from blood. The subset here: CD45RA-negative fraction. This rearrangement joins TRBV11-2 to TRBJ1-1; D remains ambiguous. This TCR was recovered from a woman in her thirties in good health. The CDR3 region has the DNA TGTGCCAGCAGCTTAATCAGATACGGGAACACTGAAGCTTTCTTT. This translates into CASSLIRYGNTEAFF.